These 16 T cell receptor beta chains were all obtained from the same sample, sequenced in a study of T cells in Graves' hyperthyroidism and ophthalmopathy. The investigators amplified TCR beta CDR3 regions from RNA transcripts. When the TCR CDR3 underwent first-round RT-PCR, the HTBI primer set was used. TCRdb passed the multiplex PCR reads through MiXCR, listing each CDR3 protein once. The table records around 420,000 distinct CDR3 sequences, approximately 14% of them present only once. Sequencing input: blood. These receptors were collected from a woman between 18 and 29 years old with Graves' hyperthyroidism.

This clonotype was counted a few times. V and J are TRBV7-2 and TRBJ2-5; D gene ambiguous. CDR3 length equals 16 residues. V lost 0 bases, J lost 5 bases, and 16 bases lay in between. The germline CDR1 and CDR2 sequences are SGHTA and FQGNSA. CDR3 DNA sequence: TGTGCCAGCAGCTTAGCGTCGCTAGTTCGGGCTGAGACCCAGTACTTC. Translation gives CASSLASLVRAETQYF.

This clonotype was detected ten times or more. This sequence joins TRBV29-1 and TRBJ1-2, with D possibly matching TRBD1 (6 bases). Trimming removed 3 bases at V and 4 bases at J, with 9 bases between. In germline, CDR1 is SQVTM, CDR2 ANQGSEA. The CDR3 consists of 12 residues. The CDR3 loop is CSVDNRVYGYTF. The CDR3 DNA reads TGCAGCGTTGACAACAGGGTCTATGGCTACACCTTC.

As concerns this clonotype: No conserved phenylalanine or tryptophan is present at the end of the CDR3, so a read error is the likely explanation. The chain links TRBV11-3 to TRBJ1-1; a weak D match, TRBD1 (6 bases). The germline CDR1 and CDR2 sequences are SGHNT and YENEEA. The V end lost 5 bases, the J end lost 4 bases, and 11 bases lay between the germline ends. The CDR3 spans 13 residues. CDR3 region: CASSATGTTEAFL. DNA for the CDR3: TGTGCCAGCAGCGCAACAGGGACCACTGAAGCTTTCCTT.

This clonotype was seen at least ten times. This chain joins TRBV27 and TRBJ2-1, with D tentatively TRBD1 (6 bases). The germline V gene has CDR1 MNHEY and CDR2 SMNVEV (reference sequence). Trimming cost V 9 bases and J 5 bases, with 14 bases left between them. The CDR3 is made up of 13 amino acids. The CDR3 spells CASSRGRDNEQFF. CDR3 nucleotide sequence: TGTGCCAGTTCCAGGGGAAGGGACAATGAGCAGTTCTTC.

There are many counts of this clonotype. V and J are TRBV27 and TRBJ2-1; no definite D call. The CDR3 extends over 14 amino acids. Trimming took off 0 bases at V and 2 bases at J, with 5 bases between the two ends. Per germline, CDR1 MNHEY and CDR2 SMNVEV (reference sequence). CDR3 loop: CASSLSAPYNEQFF. CDR3 nucleotides: TGTGCCAGCAGTTTATCTGCGCCCTACAATGAGCAGTTCTTC.

Many counts were recorded for this clonotype. The J gene is TRBJ1-5, the V gene TRBV6-2 or TRBV6-3; D uncertain. CDR1 and CDR2 (germline): MNHEY, SVGEGT. With 8 bases removed from V and 7 bases from J, the gap between germline ends came to 15 bases. The CDR3 totals 13 residues. The CDR3, as DNA: TGTGCCAGCCACGGTAGCTTCAACCAGCCCCAGCATTTT. Translated, it gives CASHGSFNQPQHF.

In this sample, this clonotype turned up many times. This CDR3 reads CASSLGTSGTGPDTQYF. The CDR3 DNA sequence: TGTGCCAGCAGCTTGGGGACTAGCGGGACCGGCCCAGATACGCAGTATTTT. The chain links TRBV11-2 to TRBJ2-3; the match to TRBD2 covers 13 bases. The CDR3 totals 17 residues. The V gene's germline CDR1 is SGHAT and CDR2 FQNNGV. Trimming cost V 3 bases and J 4 bases; bases outside gene matches: 7.

This chain joins TRBV20-1 and TRBJ2-5; TRBD2 matches 11 bases. CDR1 is DFQATT, CDR2 SNEGSKA, per germline (reference sequence). V dropped 4 bases and J dropped 1; count of bases not matched to a gene: 11. This CDR3 region has 17 residues. CDR3 loop: CSAISRLAGRIQETQYF. The DNA for the CDR3 is TGCAGTGCTATTTCCCGACTAGCGGGACGAATCCAAGAGACCCAGTACTTC.

This clonotype has at least ten counts. V and J are TRBV4-3 and TRBJ2-7; D perhaps matches TRBD1 (5 bases). Trimming removed 0 bases from V and 2 bases from J, with 11 bases in between. CDR3 size: 15 residues. Germline V gives CDR1 LGHNA, CDR2 YSLEER. The CDR3 coding sequence is TGCGCCAGCAGCCAAGATGTCAGGGTCGCCTACGAGCAGTACTTC. Residues: CASSQDVRVAYEQYF.

This clonotype has at least ten counts. The V and J genes are TRBV7-3 and TRBJ2-7; D remains unclear. From germline, CDR1 is SGHTA and CDR2 FQGTGA. The germline V and J ends were trimmed by 2 bases and 5 bases, with 7 bases remaining between them. The CDR3 is 12 residues long. In DNA, the CDR3 is TGTGCCAGCAGCTTAGACGGAGACGAGCAGTACTTC. It specifies CASSLDGDEQYF.

This clonotype was observed many times. The chain joins TRBV7-3 to TRBJ2-1; 7 bases agree with TRBD1. The V and J ends lost 6 bases and 2 bases, in that order; junction bases with no gene match: 7. Germline V gene data show CDR1 as SGHTA and CDR2 as FQGTGA. The CDR3 is made up of 15 amino acids. CDR3 sequence reads: CASSPRQGAYNEQFF. The CDR3 coding sequence is TGTGCCAGCAGTCCTAGGCAGGGGGCCTACAATGAGCAGTTCTTC.

V is TRBV5-6 and J is TRBJ2-3; D is possibly TRBD1 (5 bases). This CDR3 is built from 14 residues. Per germline, CDR1 SGHDT and CDR2 YYEEEE. The V gene lost 4 bases and the J gene lost 4 bases, with 13 bases spanning the gap. The CDR3 here is CASSIGVRADTQYF. CDR3 nucleotides: TGTGCCAGCAGCATAGGGGTACGGGCAGATACGCAGTATTTT.

In nucleotides, the CDR3 is TGTGCCAGCAGTTTCACCTACAGGGGTCGGGACAGCCCCCAGCATTTT. It translates to CASSFTYRGRDSPQHF. The V and J genes are TRBV27 and TRBJ1-5; 7 bases agree with TRBD1. This CDR3 contains 16 residues. Looked up from germline, CDR1 is MNHEY and CDR2 is SMNVEV (reference sequence). The J segment lost 10 bases and the V segment lost 3 bases, leaving 15 bases of the junction unmatched.

This clonotype turned up a few times. The rearrangement links TRBV20-1 to TRBJ2-3; no firm D call. The CDR3 has 11 amino acids. Germline assignment: CDR1 DFQATT and CDR2 SNEGSKA (reference sequence). V was clipped by 5 bases and J by 10 bases, with 13 bases between them. CDR3 sequence reads: CSALSGPSQYF. The CDR3 bases are TGCAGTGCTCTCAGTGGTCCATCGCAGTATTTT.

In this sample, this clonotype turned up a few times. The rearrangement joins TRBV29-1 to TRBJ1-3; tentative D call: TRBD1 (6 bases). Germline V gene lookup returns CDR1 SQVTM and CDR2 ANQGSEA. Trimming cost V 2 bases and J 4 bases, with 9 bases left between them. The CDR3 spans 13 residues. The CDR3 DNA reads TGCAGCGTTGAATCCGGGGGCGGAAACACCATATATTTT. It translates to CSVESGGGNTIYF. The full variable domain, rest sourced from reference TRBV29-1 and TRBJ1-3, is SAVISQKPSRDICQRGTSLTIQCQVDSQVTMMFWYRQQPGQSLTLIATANQGSEATYESGFVIDKFPISRPNLTFSTLTVSNMSPEDSSIYLCSVESGGGNTIYFGEGSWLTVV.

This rearrangement joins TRBV4-1 to TRBJ1-2; D may be TRBD1 (5 bases). The V end lost 1 base, the J end lost 8 bases, and 14 bases lay between the germline ends. The CDR3 has 14 amino acids. From germline, CDR1 is MGHRA and CDR2 YSYEKL. The CDR3 loop is CASSQGSAGGGYTF. CDR3 in DNA: TGCGCCAGCAGCCAAGGCTCCGCCGGGGGGGGCTACACCTTC.